The present T cell receptor (beta chain) was sequenced within a study of blood T cell repertoires in COVID-19. Study information: Acute-phase and convalescent COVID-19 samples originated in the United States, Italy and Spain.

As handled by the study authors: Estimates of nucleated cell counts were drawn from the amplification of reference gene primers. Using immunoSEQ multiplex PCR, the repertoire was profiled, and TCRdb retains in-frame clones only, with some absent. The V and J calls and the clone size are those of that table, but D and trimming were determined from the DNA. Of more than 85,000 clones in the sample, roughly 87% are singletons; the top ten hold more than 5.5%. V trimming: 5 bases; J trimming: 2 bases; junction bases outside the gene matches: 8. Germline CDR1 is SGHAT and CDR2 is FQDESV (reference sequence). This CDR3 has 15 residues.

Input material: peripheral blood. This sequence joins TRBV11-1 and TRBJ1-1; 7 bases align to TRBD1. This receptor was taken from a woman aged 60 to 75 with acute or convalescent COVID-19. CDR3 in amino acids: CASSARTGINTEAFF. The CDR3 region has the DNA TGTGCCAGCAGCGCCAGGACAGGTATTAACACTGAAGCTTTCTTT.